This T cell receptor (beta chain) was recorded in a study of blood T cell repertoires in COVID-19. Across the study: Acute and convalescent COVID-19 samples came from the United States, Italy and Spain. T cells, B-cell-depleted T cells, or PBMCs provided the cDNA or gDNA that served as material.

The CDR3 spans 12 residues. The V and J ends lost 6 bases and 7 bases respectively, with 9 bases between them. Germline lookup yields CDR1 LNHDA and CDR2 SQIVND (reference sequence). In the original workflow: Cell counts per sample came from amplifying reference gene primers. Generated by immunoSEQ multiplex PCR, the TCRdb table keeps only in-frame clones and is missing some. V and J calls and clone size are copied from that table; D and trimming were computed from the DNA. The profile shows 200,000 or so clones, around 90% of them singletons. This receptor was identified in a man between 65 and 85 years old with acute or convalescent COVID-19. The chain uses TRBV19 and TRBJ2-2; D not certain. Sequenced: peripheral blood. In nucleotides, the CDR3 is TGTGCCAGTAGCAACCCGGTCGGGGAGCTGTTTTTT. Its protein is CASSNPVGELFF.